This T cell receptor beta chain is from a study of T-cell reconstitution after alpha-beta-depleted transplantation in children. Study findings and constraints: In patients about two months after transplant, alpha-beta T cells reportedly arose from several hundred expanded graft clones. Recipient T cells and thymic progenitors that survived gave rise to the high TCRbeta diversity observed at day 60 in some patients. One year post-transplant, T-cell counts and diversity were largely derived from T cells produced anew.

Preparation of the TCRbeta library was carried out with unique molecular identifiers. TCRdb called the PCR reads again in MiXCR, with one record for every CDR3 protein. The sample holds about 600,000 distinct CDR3 sequences; more than 20% are singletons and the top ten take roughly 14%. The CDR3 is 16 amino acids. V was pared by 3 bases and J by 6 bases, with 17 bases between. This clonotype was seen only a few times. Its antigen is unidentified. The sequence derives from a boy under two years old who had a stem cell transplant for acute myeloid leukemia, so the T cells may come from the graft donor. The sequencing used PBMCs, mostly from graft donor cells, collected 360 days after TCRalphabeta/CD19-depleted stem cell transplant. The chain is built from TRBV12-3 or TRBV12-4 and TRBJ1-4, with a tentative D call TRBD1 (5 bases). CDR3: CASSLGRGRLDEKLFF. The CDR3 nucleotides read TGTGCCAGCAGTTTGGGGCGCGGCAGGCTTGATGAAAAACTGTTTTTT.